Listed below are T cell receptor beta chains from one sample, sequenced in a study of T-cell memory formation after mild COVID-19. TCRdb independently ran MiXCR on the 5' RACE reads; one entry per CDR3 protein. The repertoire consists of 150,000 to 200,000 distinct CDR3 sequences, with around 15% occurring once and the leading ten covering 2% to 2.5%. The sample was PBMCs or a T cell subset sorted from them (not recorded which). These receptors were collected from an adult woman who had mild COVID-19 (a few samples of this study predate the infection). Cell type and time point are not known. CDR3s include the opening cysteine and the closing phenylalanine or tryptophan.

CASSLEAGGRGEQFF	TRBV5-1	TRBJ2-1
CASSPAGRDDTEAFF	TRBV7-6	TRBJ1-1
CASRGDSYEQYF	TRBV6-5	TRBJ2-7
CASSQRQSNQPQHF	TRBV3-1	TRBJ1-5
CASASGAYEQFF	TRBV4-1	TRBJ2-1
CATRDLFRTDTQYF	TRBV7-2	TRBJ2-3
CASSQDLVGASGYTF	TRBV3-1	TRBJ1-2
CAISPQWDEQFF	TRBV11-1	TRBJ2-1
CASSEGGRAGNTIYF	TRBV2	TRBJ1-3
CASSGQGPGANVLTF	TRBV6-5	TRBJ2-6
CATGGELPYNEQFF	TRBV24-1	TRBJ2-1